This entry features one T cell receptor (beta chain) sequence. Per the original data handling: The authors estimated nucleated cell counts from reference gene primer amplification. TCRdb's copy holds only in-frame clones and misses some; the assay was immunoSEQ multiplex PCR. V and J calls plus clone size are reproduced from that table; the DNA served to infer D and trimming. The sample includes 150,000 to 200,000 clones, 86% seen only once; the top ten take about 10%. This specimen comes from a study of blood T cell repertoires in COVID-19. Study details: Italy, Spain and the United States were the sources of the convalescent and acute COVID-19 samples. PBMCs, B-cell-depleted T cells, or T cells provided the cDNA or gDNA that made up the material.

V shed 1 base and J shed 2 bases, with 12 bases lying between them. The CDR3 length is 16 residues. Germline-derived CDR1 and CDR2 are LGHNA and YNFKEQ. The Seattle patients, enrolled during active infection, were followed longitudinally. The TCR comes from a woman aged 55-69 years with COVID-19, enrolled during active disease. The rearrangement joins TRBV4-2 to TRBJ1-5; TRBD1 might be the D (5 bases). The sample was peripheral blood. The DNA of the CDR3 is TGTGCCAGCAGCCAAGGCTGGGGCATGGGCAATCAGCCCCAGCATTTT. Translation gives CASSQGWGMGNQPQHF.